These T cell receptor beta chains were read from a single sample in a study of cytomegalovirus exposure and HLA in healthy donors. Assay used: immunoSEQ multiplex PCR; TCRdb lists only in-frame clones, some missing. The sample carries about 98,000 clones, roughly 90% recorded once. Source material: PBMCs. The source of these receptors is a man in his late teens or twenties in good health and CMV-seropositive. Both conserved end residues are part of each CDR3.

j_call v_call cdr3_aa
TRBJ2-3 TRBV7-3 CASSFLRDTQYF
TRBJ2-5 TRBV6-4 CASRVAENQETQYF
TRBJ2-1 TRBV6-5 CASSPGLAEQFF
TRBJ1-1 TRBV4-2 CASSQASVGVHTEAFF
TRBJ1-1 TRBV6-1 CASSERQGDTEAFF
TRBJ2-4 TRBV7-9 CASSLPGQGASKNIQYF
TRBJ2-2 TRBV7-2 CASSRQGGGELFF
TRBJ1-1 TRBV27 CASSEQGTGTEAFF
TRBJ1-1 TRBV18 CASSSTGDTEAFF
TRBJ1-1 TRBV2 CASRADRGSEAFF
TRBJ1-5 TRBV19 CASSVGQGYNQPQHF
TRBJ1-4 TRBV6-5 CASSRGGEKLFF
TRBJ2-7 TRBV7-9 CASSPFPYEQYF
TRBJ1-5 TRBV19 CASSNQAHNQPQHF
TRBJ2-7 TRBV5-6 CASSLYGGTSHVAEQYF
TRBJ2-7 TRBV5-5 CASSLALAGGPSYEQYF
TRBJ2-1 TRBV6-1 CASKSRGVYNEQFF
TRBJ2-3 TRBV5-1 CASSLEGQGTDTQYF
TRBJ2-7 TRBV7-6 CASSLGDRKSYEQYF
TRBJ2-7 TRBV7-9 CASSFDWSREQYF
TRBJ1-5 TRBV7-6 CASSLRPDRVNQPQHF
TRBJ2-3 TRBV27 CASAWGPSTDTQYF
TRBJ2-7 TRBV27 CATRRGDEQYF
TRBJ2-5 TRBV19 CASSGRKGAVETQYF
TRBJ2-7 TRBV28 CASSLTSDRLGVSEQYF
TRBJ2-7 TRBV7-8 CASSLIGAPYEQYF
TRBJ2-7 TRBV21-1 CASSNRDRVDEQYF
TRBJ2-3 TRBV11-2 CASSLRGVTDTQYF
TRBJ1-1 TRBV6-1 CAARPVTASGAFF
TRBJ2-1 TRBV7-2 CASSFQTSGQFF
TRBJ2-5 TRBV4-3 CASSLYPLGGSGETQYF
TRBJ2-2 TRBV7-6 CASSLLLADTGELFF
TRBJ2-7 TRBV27 CASSLSAGEQYF
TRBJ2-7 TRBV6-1 CASTSGTSSYEQYF
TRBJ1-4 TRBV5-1 CASSSGLYANEKLFF
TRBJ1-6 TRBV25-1 CASSEPQNNSPLHF
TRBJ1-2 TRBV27 CASSLRGSGGYTF
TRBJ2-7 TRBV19 CASTPGASGGPLSYEQYF
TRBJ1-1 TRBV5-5 CASSFGQGASEAFF
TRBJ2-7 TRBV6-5 CASSRMTRGNYEQYF
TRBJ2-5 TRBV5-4 CASSSLAGIVQETQYF
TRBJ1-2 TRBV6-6 CASSYTDRAVYGYTF
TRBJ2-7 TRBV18 CASSPPDRNYEQYF
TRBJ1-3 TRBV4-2 CASSQGRGVSGNTIYF
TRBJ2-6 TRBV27 CASSLRGLGANVLTF
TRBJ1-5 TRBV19 CATTTRGVSNQPQHF
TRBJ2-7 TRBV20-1 CSMIQGYEQYF
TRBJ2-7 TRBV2 CASGDRGPSQYF
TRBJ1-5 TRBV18 CASSPGQGDQPQHF
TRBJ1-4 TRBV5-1 CASRPHRDVNEKLFF
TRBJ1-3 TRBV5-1 CASSLDRGRGNTIYF
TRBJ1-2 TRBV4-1 CASSQPGQGLGYTF
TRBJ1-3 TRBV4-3 CASSQDSAGNGGNTIYF